The 8 T cell receptor beta chains reported below all come from one sample, sequenced in a study of T cells in Graves' hyperthyroidism and ophthalmopathy. The source material, RNA transcripts, was used to amplify TCR beta CDR3 regions. TCR CDR3 underwent first-round RT-PCR with the HTBI primer set. TCRdb reanalysed the multiplex PCR reads using MiXCR and keeps one entry per CDR3 protein. The data hold around 250,000 distinct CDR3 sequences, with 13% to 15% observed a single time. Specimen: blood. Receptors originate from a woman between 40 and 55 years old with Graves' hyperthyroidism that later progressed to Graves' ophthalmopathy.

This clonotype was recorded a few times. This sequence joins TRBV6-1 and TRBJ2-7; D is ambiguous. Germline loops: CDR1 MNHNS, CDR2 SASEGT. There are 13 residues in the CDR3. V shed 6 bases and J shed 4 bases, with 13 bases lying between them. CDR3 nucleotides: TGTGCCAGCAGAAAGATGCTAGGATACGAGCAGTACTTC. Amino acid sequence: CASRKMLGYEQYF.

This clonotype was seen ten or more times. V usage is TRBV11-2 and J usage is TRBJ2-1, with TRBD2 matching over 9 bases. Germline V gene data show CDR1 as SGHAT and CDR2 as FQNNGV. The CDR3 runs to 14 residues. Losses at the gene ends were 4 bases for V and 9 bases for J; bases not matched to a gene: 7. The CDR3 DNA reads TGTGCCAGCAGCTCACTAGCGGGCCGGGGTGAGCAGTTCTTC. This encodes CASSSLAGRGEQFF.

This clonotype was picked up many times. The rearrangement uses TRBV30 and TRBJ1-5; possible D gene TRBD1, 5 bases. The CDR3 sequence is 15 residues long. The germline V and J ends were trimmed by 1 base and 6 bases, with 16 bases remaining between them. The germline gives CDR1 GTSNPN, CDR2 SVGIG (reference sequence). CDR3 region: CAWSDPPGTTQPQHF. CDR3 nucleotide sequence: TGTGCCTGGAGTGACCCCCCCGGGACGACTCAGCCCCAGCATTTT.

This clonotype was seen many times. The V gene is TRBV11-1, the J gene TRBJ2-7, with 10 bases fitting TRBD2. Per germline, CDR1 SGHAT and CDR2 FQDESV (reference sequence). V shed 6 bases, J shed 3 bases, and the junction held 11 bases outside the gene matches. This CDR3 has 16 residues. The CDR3: CASRSGTSEKNYEQYF. The CDR3 bases are TGTGCCAGCAGATCCGGGACTAGCGAAAAAAACTACGAGCAGTACTTC.

This chain links TRBV2 with TRBJ2-1, with 10 bases identical to TRBD2. CDR3 length: 15 amino acids. After removal of 3 bases from V and 8 bases from J, the junction contained 7 bases not matched to a gene. Per the germline V gene, CDR1 is SNHLY and CDR2 is FYNNEI. The CDR3 loop reads CASSDSPAGGDEQFF. The CDR3 DNA is TGTGCCAGCAGTGACAGCCCAGCGGGAGGGGATGAGCAGTTCTTC.

This clonotype was detected ten times or more. The chain links TRBV5-1 to TRBJ2-2, with 8 bases aligning to TRBD2. Trimming cost V 9 bases and J 7 bases; bases outside gene matches: 11. The CDR3 covers 14 residues. Germline values: CDR1 SGHRS, CDR2 YFSETQ. The CDR3 is CATQRESLGGELFF. The CDR3, as DNA: TGCGCCACGCAGCGGGAGAGTTTAGGCGGGGAGCTGTTTTTT.

This clonotype has just a few counts. This sequence joins TRBV28 and TRBJ1-5; a possible D gene is TRBD1 (5 bases). There are 16 residues in the CDR3. Trimming took off 2 bases at V and 1 base at J, with 12 bases between the two ends. Germline V CDR1 and CDR2: MDHEN, SYDVKM. DNA for the CDR3: TGTGCCAGCAGTTTACGGGGGGATGGAAGCAATCAGCCCCAGCATTTT. This codes for CASSLRGDGSNQPQHF.

Many counts were recorded for this clonotype. The gene calls are TRBV3-1 and TRBJ1-2; TRBD1 might be the D (6 bases). The CDR3 extends over 14 amino acids. The V gene lost 6 bases and the J gene lost 4 bases, with 15 bases spanning the gap. Germline V CDR1 and CDR2: LGHDT, YNNKEL (reference sequence). The CDR3 loop reads CASSHTGLPYGYTF. CDR3 DNA sequence: TGTGCCAGCAGTCACACAGGGCTTCCCTATGGCTACACCTTC.